This T cell receptor beta chain was sequenced in a study of human T cells and chemical hapten exposure. The time point was: patch test 3, about 24 weeks after DPC sensitization. Treatment in this sample: therapeutic diphenylcyclopropenone sensitization with weekly scalp DPC. Blood sampling preceded each patch test application. Every donor had alopecia and was 18 to 70 years old; all were suitable for DPC. TCRdb itself ran the RACE reads through MiXCR, one entry per CDR3 protein. The sample includes 50,000 to 60,000 distinct CDR3 sequences, over 10% of them seen just once. This clonotype was detected many times. Germline assignment: CDR1 LGHNA and CDR2 YSLEER. The CDR3 length is 13 residues. Trimming shortened V by 3 bases and J by 3 bases, and 9 bases separated the two germline ends.

The V call is TRBV4-3, the J call TRBJ2-7, with D possibly being TRBD2 (5 bases). The receptor's source is a man aged 30 to 39 with alopecia areata. Some clones in this sample may be carry-over from other donors' samples. Here the sequenced sample was whole blood, taken in connection with sensitization to the hapten diphenylcyclopropenone (DPC). Written as DNA, the CDR3 is TGCGCCAGCAGCCAGAGGGCGGGCTACGAGCAGTACTTC. Translated, it gives CASSQRAGYEQYF.